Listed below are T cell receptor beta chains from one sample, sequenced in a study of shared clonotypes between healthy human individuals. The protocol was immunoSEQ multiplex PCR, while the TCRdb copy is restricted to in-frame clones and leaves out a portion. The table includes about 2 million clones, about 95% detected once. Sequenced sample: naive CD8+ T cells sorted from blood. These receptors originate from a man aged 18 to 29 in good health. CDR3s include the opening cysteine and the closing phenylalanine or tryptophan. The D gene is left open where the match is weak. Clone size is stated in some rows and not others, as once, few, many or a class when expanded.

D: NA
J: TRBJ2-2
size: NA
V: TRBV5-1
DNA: TGCGCCAGCAGCTTGGCCGATTGGGACAAGGACACCGGGGAGCTGTTTTTT
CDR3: CASSLADWDKDTGELFF

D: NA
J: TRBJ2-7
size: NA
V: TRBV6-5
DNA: TGTGCCAGCAGTTACTTCCGGGACACAAACTACGAGCAGTACTTC
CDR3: CASSYFRDTNYEQYF

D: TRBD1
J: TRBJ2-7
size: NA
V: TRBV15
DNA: TGTGCCACCAGCGCCGGGACAGGGGGCCCCTACGAGCAGTACTTC
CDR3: CATSAGTGGPYEQYF

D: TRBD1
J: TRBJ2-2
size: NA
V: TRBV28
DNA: TGTGCCAGCAGTACACCCCTCCAGGGGGTATTGCCCGGCGGGGAGCTGTTTTTT
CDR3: CASSTPLQGVLPGGELFF

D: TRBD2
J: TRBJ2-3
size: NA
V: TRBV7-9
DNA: TGTGCCAGCAGCTTGGGGCTAGCGGTAGATACGCAGTATTTT
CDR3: CASSLGLAVDTQYF

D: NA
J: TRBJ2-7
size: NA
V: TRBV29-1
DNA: TGCAGCGCCGCCGGGCAGGCTGTGTACGAGCAGTACTTC
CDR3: CSAAGQAVYEQYF

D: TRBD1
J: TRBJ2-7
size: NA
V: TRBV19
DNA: TGTGCCAGTAGTATCGGGACAGGGTTGCTTGGCGAGCAGTACTTC
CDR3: CASSIGTGLLGEQYF

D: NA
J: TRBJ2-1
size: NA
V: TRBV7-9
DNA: TGTGCCAGCAGCTTAGCTGAGGTTAGCTTCTACAATGAGCAGTTCTTC
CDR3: CASSLAEVSFYNEQFF

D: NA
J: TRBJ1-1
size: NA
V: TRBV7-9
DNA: TGTGCCAGCAGCCCCCCCCCGAGTGGACTTGAAGCTTTCTTT
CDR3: CASSPPPSGLEAFF

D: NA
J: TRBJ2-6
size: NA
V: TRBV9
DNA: TGTGCCAGCCTGGAGGGGTCTGGGGCCAACGTCCTGACTTTC
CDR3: CASLEGSGANVLTF

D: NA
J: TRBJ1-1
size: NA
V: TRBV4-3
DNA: TGCGCCAGCAGCCAAGATTCGGGTCACACTGAAGCTTTCTTT
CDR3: CASSQDSGHTEAFF

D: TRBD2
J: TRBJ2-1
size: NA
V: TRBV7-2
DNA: TGTGCCAGCAGCTTAGGACTAGCGGGAGTCTATGAGCAGTTCTTC
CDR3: CASSLGLAGVYEQFF

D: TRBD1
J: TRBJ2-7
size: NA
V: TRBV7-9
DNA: TGTGCCAGCAGCTTGGGGACAGGCTACGAGCAGTACTTC
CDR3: CASSLGTGYEQYF

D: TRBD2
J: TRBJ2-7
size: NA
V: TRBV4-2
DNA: TGTGCCAGCAGCCAAGATCTCCGCGGGGGGCCCCTCTCCTACGAGCAGTACTTC
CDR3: CASSQDLRGGPLSYEQYF

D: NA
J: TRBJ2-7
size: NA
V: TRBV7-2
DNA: TGTGCCAGCAGCTTATCGCAGGCGACCCAAAGGTACGAGCAGTACTTC
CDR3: CASSLSQATQRYEQYF

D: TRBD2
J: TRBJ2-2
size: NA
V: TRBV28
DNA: TGTGCCAGCAGCCCCTTAGCGGGGGGGCTCGGGGAGCTGTTTTTT
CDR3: CASSPLAGGLGELFF

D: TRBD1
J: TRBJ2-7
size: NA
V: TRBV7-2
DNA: TGTGCCAGCAGCTTAGCTAGGGGGCCCTTTGCCGAGCAGTACTTC
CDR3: CASSLARGPFAEQYF

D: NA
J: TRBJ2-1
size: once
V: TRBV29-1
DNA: TGCAGCGTTGAAGAGAAGGTGGGTTTGGGCAATGAGCAGTTCTTC
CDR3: CSVEEKVGLGNEQFF

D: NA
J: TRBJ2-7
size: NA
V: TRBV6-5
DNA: TGTGCCGCAGGCCTCTCCTACGAGCAGTACTTC
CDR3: CAAGLSYEQYF

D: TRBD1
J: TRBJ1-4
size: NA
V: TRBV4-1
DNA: TGCGCCAGCAGCCCAGCCCAGGGGGCGCCTAATGAAAAACTGTTTTTT
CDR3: CASSPAQGAPNEKLFF

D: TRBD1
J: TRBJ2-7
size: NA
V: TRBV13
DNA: TGTGCCAGCAGCCAACGGGACAGGGGTCACGAGCAGTACTTC
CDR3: CASSQRDRGHEQYF

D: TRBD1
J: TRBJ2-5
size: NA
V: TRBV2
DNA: TGTGCCAGCAGTCCCGGTCATCTAAGACAGGGTGGGGAGACCCAGTACTTC
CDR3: CASSPGHLRQGGETQYF

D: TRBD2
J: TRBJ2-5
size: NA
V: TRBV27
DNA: TGTGCCAGCAGTTTAATACTAGCGGGAGGGATCCAAGAGACCCAGTACTTC
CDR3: CASSLILAGGIQETQYF

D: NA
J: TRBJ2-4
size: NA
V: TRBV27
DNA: TGTGCCAGCAGTTTCGGTGGTGGCGGGGCGGAAAACATTCAGTACTTC
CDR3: CASSFGGGGAENIQYF

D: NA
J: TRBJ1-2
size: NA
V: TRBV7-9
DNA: TGTGCCAGCAGCTTCGACCCCGGCGGGTTAATCTATGGCTACACCTTC
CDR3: CASSFDPGGLIYGYTF

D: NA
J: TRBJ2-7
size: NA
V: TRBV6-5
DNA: TGTGCCAGCAGTTACCCCCCGGGGAGGGAGCAGTACTTC
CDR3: CASSYPPGREQYF

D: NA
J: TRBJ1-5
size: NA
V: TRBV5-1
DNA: TGCGCCAGCGCACAGTATAGCAATCAGCCCCAGCATTTT
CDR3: CASAQYSNQPQHF

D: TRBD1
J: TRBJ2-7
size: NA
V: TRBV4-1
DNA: TGCGCCAGCAGCCCCGTTTTGGCGGACAGGGGCGACGAGCAGTACTTC
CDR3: CASSPVLADRGDEQYF

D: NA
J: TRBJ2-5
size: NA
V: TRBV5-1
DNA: TGCGCCAGCAGCCCCGGAGGGACCCAGTACTTC
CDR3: CASSPGGTQYF

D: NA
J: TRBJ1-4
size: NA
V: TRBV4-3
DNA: TGCGCCAGCAGCCCCGTGGGGGATGAAAAACTGTTTTTT
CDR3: CASSPVGDEKLFF

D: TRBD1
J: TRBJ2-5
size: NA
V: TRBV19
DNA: TGTGCCAGTAGTAAAAGGACAGGAGAGACCCAGTACTTC
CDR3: CASSKRTGETQYF

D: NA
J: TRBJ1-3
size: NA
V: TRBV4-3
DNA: TGCGCCAGCAGCCAAGCAACGGTAGACTCTGGAAACACCATATATTTT
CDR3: CASSQATVDSGNTIYF

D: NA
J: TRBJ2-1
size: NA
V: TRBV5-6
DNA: TGTGCCAGCAGCTGGGTACCTCTAGGATGGGAGACGAGCAATGAGCAGTTCTTC
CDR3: CASSWVPLGWETSNEQFF

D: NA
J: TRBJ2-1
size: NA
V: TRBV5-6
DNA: TGTGCCAGCAGCTTGATCAGGGACTCCTACAATGAGCAGTTCTTC
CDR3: CASSLIRDSYNEQFF

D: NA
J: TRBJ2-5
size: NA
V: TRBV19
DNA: TGTGCCAGTAGTGAGGGGGGAGTGGCAGGACAAGAGACCCAGTACTTC
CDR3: CASSEGGVAGQETQYF

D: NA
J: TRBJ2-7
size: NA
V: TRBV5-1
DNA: TGCGCCAGCAGCTCAAAGGAAAATGACCAAAACGAGCAGTACTTC
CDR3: CASSSKENDQNEQYF

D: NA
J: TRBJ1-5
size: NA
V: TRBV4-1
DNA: TGCGCCAGCAGCCTCGTGGGGGGTCTAGACAATCAGCCCCAGCATTTT
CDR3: CASSLVGGLDNQPQHF

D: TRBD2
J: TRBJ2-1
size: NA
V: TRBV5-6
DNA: TGTGCCAGCGAGGGACTAGCGTCCGATGAGCAGTTCTTC
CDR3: CASEGLASDEQFF

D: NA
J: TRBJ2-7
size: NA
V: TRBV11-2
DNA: TGTGCCAGCAGCTTCGGACGATTCTACGAGCAGTACTTC
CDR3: CASSFGRFYEQYF

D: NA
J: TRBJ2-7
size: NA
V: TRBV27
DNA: TGTGCCAGCAGTTCAGGGACATACGAGCAGTACTTC
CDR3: CASSSGTYEQYF

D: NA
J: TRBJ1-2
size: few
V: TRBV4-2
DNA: TGTGCCAGCAGCCATCCCCCGCTCACAGGGTTCGATGGCTACACCTTC
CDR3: CASSHPPLTGFDGYTF

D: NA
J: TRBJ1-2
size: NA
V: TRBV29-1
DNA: TGCAGCGTTGTGAGCAGGGGTAACTATGGCTACACCTTC
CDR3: CSVVSRGNYGYTF

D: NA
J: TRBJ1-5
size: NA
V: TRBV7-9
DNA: TGTGCCAGCAGCCCCGAGTCTTGGGGCAATCAGCCCCAGCATTTT
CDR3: CASSPESWGNQPQHF

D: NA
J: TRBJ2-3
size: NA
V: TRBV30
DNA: TGTGCCTGGAGTCTAGGGGCAGGCACAGATACGCAGTATTTT
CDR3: CAWSLGAGTDTQYF

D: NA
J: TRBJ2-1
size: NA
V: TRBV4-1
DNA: TGCGCCAGCAGCCAAGAAGAGGCAGCCTACAATGAGCAGTTCTTC
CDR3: CASSQEEAAYNEQFF

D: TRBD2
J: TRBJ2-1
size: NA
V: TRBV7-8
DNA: TGTGCCAGCAGCTTAGCGCTAGCGGGAGGGCCAATAGCGAATGAGCAGTTCTTC
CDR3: CASSLALAGGPIANEQFF